This TCR beta chain stems from a study of T-cell reconstitution after alpha-beta-depleted transplantation in children. This clonotype was seen repeatedly, ten times or more. Germline CDR1 and CDR2: ENHRY and SYGVKD. The CDR3 loop spans 14 amino acids. The ends lost 5 bases at V and 7 bases at J; junction bases unmatched: 8. Unique molecular identifiers featured in how the TCRbeta library was prepared. From the PCR reads, TCRdb called clonotypes with MiXCR, one entry per CDR3 protein. This table holds 480,000 or so distinct CDR3 sequences, more than 9% found once. This clonotype was obtained from a child aged 2-15 years with inherited bone marrow failure, due to receive a stem cell transplant. This sequence joins TRBV10-3 and TRBJ2-1; TRBD2 agrees at 7 bases. The material was PBMCs, obtained before TCRalphabeta/CD19-depleted stem cell transplant. CDR3 loop: CAISSGLFWNEQFF. The CDR3 DNA follows: TGTGCCATCAGTTCGGGACTATTCTGGAATGAGCAGTTCTTC.